These T cell receptor beta chains were read from a single sample in a study of OX40 agonist ivuxolimab in advanced cancers. Only in-frame clones appear in the TCRdb table, and some are missing; sequencing was by immunoSEQ multiplex PCR. The data hold about 27,000 clones, with around 86% observed a single time. The sequencing used CD4+ or CD8+ T cells sorted from blood, collected in a trial of the OX40 agonist ivuxolimab. These receptors all come from an adult with an advanced solid tumor such as melanoma, head and neck, liver or kidney cancer. CDR3s include the opening cysteine and the closing phenylalanine or tryptophan. The D gene is left open where the match is weak. For some rows the clone size is stated as once, few or many, or as a class when expanded; others skip it.

TRBV9	NA	NA	TRBJ2-7	TGTGCCAGCAGCCCCGGGGGCAGCTGGTACGAGCAGTACTTC	CASSPGGSWYEQYF
TRBV4-3	TRBD1	once	TRBJ2-6	TGCGCCAGCAGCCATGCGGGACAGGGGACCTCTGGGGCCAACGTCCTGACTTTC	CASSHAGQGTSGANVLTF
TRBV6-5	NA	NA	TRBJ1-2	TGTGCCAGCAGTTACCCGGGACGGGGAGGCTACACCTTC	CASSYPGRGGYTF
TRBV5-6	NA	NA	TRBJ2-7	TGTGCCAGCAGCTTTGAAGCAACCTACGAGCAGTACTTC	CASSFEATYEQYF
TRBV7-9	TRBD2	NA	TRBJ2-7	TGTGCCAGCAGCTTTGGGACTAGCGGGAGGAGTTACGAGCAGTACTTC	CASSFGTSGRSYEQYF
TRBV28	TRBD1	NA	TRBJ2-2	TGTGCCAGCAGTCTATCTTACGGGACAGGGTGGACCACCGGGGAGCTGTTTTTT	CASSLSYGTGWTTGELFF
TRBV6-1	TRBD1	NA	TRBJ2-7	TGTGCCAGCAGTGAATGGGGACAGGGGGCCTACGAGCAGTACTTC	CASSEWGQGAYEQYF
TRBV4-1	NA	many	TRBJ1-5	TGCGCCAGCAGCCAAGGACTGAGTCAGCCCCAGCATTTT	CASSQGLSQPQHF
TRBV7-9	TRBD1	NA	TRBJ2-7	TGTGCGACGGGGACAGGGCCCTACGAGCAGTACTTC	CATGTGPYEQYF
TRBV5-1	NA	NA	TRBJ1-2	TGCGCCAGCAGAGGCCAGGGCTATGGCTACACCTTC	CASRGQGYGYTF
TRBV5-6	NA	once	TRBJ1-5	TGTGCCAGCAGCTTATCCCCCGCTTACAATCAGCCCCAGCATTTT	CASSLSPAYNQPQHF
TRBV14	NA	NA	TRBJ1-6	TGTGCCAGCAGCCAACTCCCGAGCTCCTATAATTCACCCCTCCACTTT	CASSQLPSSYNSPLHF
TRBV7-8	NA	NA	TRBJ2-7	TGTGCCAGCAGCTTAATGGTGCGGACCTACGAGCAGTACTTC	CASSLMVRTYEQYF
TRBV5-5	NA	NA	TRBJ2-7	TGTGCCAGCAGCTTGGGTTGGGTGGAGGGCTACGAGCAGTACTTC	CASSLGWVEGYEQYF
TRBV7-6	TRBD1	NA	TRBJ2-1	TGTGCCAGCAGCTTAGATACAGGGGGCGGGAATGAGCAGTTCTTC	CASSLDTGGGNEQFF
TRBV7-9	TRBD1	NA	TRBJ2-1	TGTGCCAGCAGCTTAACAGGGGACAGGTTCGATGAGCAGTTCTTC	CASSLTGDRFDEQFF
TRBV25-1	TRBD1	NA	TRBJ2-3	TGTGCCAGCAGCCGGGGACAGTTGGGGCCAGATACGCAGTATTTT	CASSRGQLGPDTQYF
TRBV9	TRBD2	NA	TRBJ2-5	TGTGCCAGCAGCGTAGGTGGGACTAGCGGGAGAACAACGTACCAAGAGACCCAGTACTTC	CASSVGGTSGRTTYQETQYF
TRBV4-2	NA	NA	TRBJ1-6	TGTGCCAGCAGCCAAGAGTGGGGTAATAATTCACCCCTCCACTTT	CASSQEWGNNSPLHF
TRBV7-8	NA	few	TRBJ2-7	TGTGCCAGCAGCTTAGATGAGGTTGGGTATACCTCCTACGAGCAGTACTTC	CASSLDEVGYTSYEQYF
TRBV7-8	NA	NA	TRBJ2-2	TGTGCCAGCAGCTTGAACACCGGGGAGCTGTTTTTT	CASSLNTGELFF
TRBV28	NA	NA	TRBJ2-3	TGTGCCAGCAGTCCACCCATGCTGAGCACAGATACGCAGTATTTT	CASSPPMLSTDTQYF
TRBV7-8	NA	NA	TRBJ2-7	TGTGCCAGCAGCCGAAGCTCCTACGAGCAGTACTTC	CASSRSSYEQYF
TRBV4-2	TRBD1	few	TRBJ1-2	TGTGCCAGCAGCCAAGATGGAGACAGGGGATCCCTGATGGAGGGCTACACCTTC	CASSQDGDRGSLMEGYTF
TRBV15	NA	once	TRBJ1-5	TGTGCCACCAGCAGACTCCCGACCAGCCCCCAGCATTTT	CATSRLPTSPQHF
TRBV6-4	TRBD2	few	TRBJ2-3	TGTGCCAGCAGTGTTAGCGGGAGCACAGATACGCAGTATTTT	CASSVSGSTDTQYF
TRBV27	NA	NA	TRBJ1-2	TGTGCCAGCAGCCCCGCAGGGAACTATGGCTACACCTTC	CASSPAGNYGYTF
TRBV7-2	TRBD2	NA	TRBJ2-3	TGTGCCAGCAGCTTGTCTAGCGGGGTATTCACAGATACGCAGTATTTT	CASSLSSGVFTDTQYF
TRBV9	NA	NA	TRBJ1-5	TGTGCCAGCGCCCCGGGGAGTGGCAATCAGCCCCAGCATTTT	CASAPGSGNQPQHF
TRBV6-5	TRBD1	NA	TRBJ1-1	TGTGCCAGCAGCGCCCCGGGACAGGGGATGAGTGAAGCTTTCTTT	CASSAPGQGMSEAFF
TRBV28	NA	NA	TRBJ2-7	TGTGCCAGCGGACGAACAGGAGTCCCCTACGAGCAGTACTTC	CASGRTGVPYEQYF
TRBV7-9	NA	NA	TRBJ2-7	TGTGCCAGCAGCCCCGATACGCGTTACGAGCAGTACTTC	CASSPDTRYEQYF
TRBV13	TRBD1	NA	TRBJ2-7	TGTGCCAGCAGCTCGACAGGGCACGGGCAGTACTTC	CASSSTGHGQYF
TRBV15	NA	NA	TRBJ2-3	TGTGCCACCAGCAGAGATGTGGCGCTTGGGACAGATACGCAGTATTTT	CATSRDVALGTDTQYF
TRBV5-4	NA	NA	TRBJ2-5	TGTGCCAGCAGCTTCTATAGGGGCGAGACCCAGTACTTC	CASSFYRGETQYF
TRBV6-1	NA	NA	TRBJ2-2	TGTGCCAGCAGTGAGCGGAGGTCGACCGGGGAGCTGTTTTTT	CASSERRSTGELFF
TRBV2	NA	NA	TRBJ1-1	TGTGCCAGCCCGGGCCCCGGAAACACTGAAGCTTTCTTT	CASPGPGNTEAFF
TRBV19	NA	NA	TRBJ2-7	TGTGCCAGTAGCCCAACCCGGACGGGGAGCGGATCCTACGAGCAGTACTTC	CASSPTRTGSGSYEQYF
TRBV5-1	NA	once	TRBJ2-7	TGCGCCAGCAGCTTGACCGGGAGAAAGGATAAGAACGAGCAGTACTTC	CASSLTGRKDKNEQYF
TRBV6-1	NA	NA	TRBJ1-1	TGTGCCAGCAGCAAAACAGCGGCCACTGAAGCTTTCTTT	CASSKTAATEAFF
TRBV11-2	TRBD2	NA	TRBJ2-3	TGTGCCAGCAGCTTAGCGGGACTAGCGGGAGGAGATACGCAGTATTTT	CASSLAGLAGGDTQYF
TRBV29-1	TRBD1	NA	TRBJ2-3	TGCAGCGTCCGGACAGGCAGCACAGATACGCAGTATTTT	CSVRTGSTDTQYF
TRBV21-1	NA	NA	TRBJ1-1	TGTGCCAGCAGCAAGCTCAGGGGGCGCGGGGACACTGAAGCTTTCTTT	CASSKLRGRGDTEAFF
TRBV19	NA	NA	TRBJ2-3	TGTGCCAGTAGTTTCCCGGGGGCGGAAAGCACAGATACGCAGTATTTT	CASSFPGAESTDTQYF
TRBV19	TRBD2	NA	TRBJ2-3	TGTGCCAGTAGATGGGGGACTAGTGACACAGATACGCAGTATTTT	CASRWGTSDTDTQYF
TRBV28	TRBD1	NA	TRBJ1-4	TGTGCCAGCAGGGACAGGATGTCAAAACTGTTTTTT	CASRDRMSKLFF
TRBV7-9	NA	NA	TRBJ2-2	TGTGCCAGCAGCTTTGGAGGGAGCGACACCGGGGAGCTGTTTTTT	CASSFGGSDTGELFF
TRBV27	NA	NA	TRBJ1-6	TGTGCCAGCAGACAATCAAGGGGTAACTCACCCCTCCACTTT	CASRQSRGNSPLHF
TRBV11-3	NA	NA	TRBJ2-2	TGTGCCAGCAGCTTAGCGGAGAACACCGGGGAGCTGTTTTTT	CASSLAENTGELFF
TRBV7-9	NA	few	TRBJ1-1	TGTGCCAGCAGCCCAGCATATGAAGCTTTCTTT	CASSPAYEAFF
TRBV14	NA	NA	TRBJ1-2	TGTGCCAGCAGCCAAGAGAAATCTTTTAACTATGGCTACACCTTC	CASSQEKSFNYGYTF
TRBV5-1	TRBD1	few	TRBJ2-3	TGCGCCAGCAGCTTGGTTTTAGGGACAGGGAGCACAGATACGCAGTATTTT	CASSLVLGTGSTDTQYF
TRBV5-1	NA	NA	TRBJ2-7	TGCGCCAGCAGCCTCCGGGACGGACTTTACGAGCAGTACTTC	CASSLRDGLYEQYF
TRBV14	NA	few	TRBJ1-6	TGTGCCAGCAGCCAAGAGGGGGGACTGGATTCACCCCTCCACTTT	CASSQEGGLDSPLHF